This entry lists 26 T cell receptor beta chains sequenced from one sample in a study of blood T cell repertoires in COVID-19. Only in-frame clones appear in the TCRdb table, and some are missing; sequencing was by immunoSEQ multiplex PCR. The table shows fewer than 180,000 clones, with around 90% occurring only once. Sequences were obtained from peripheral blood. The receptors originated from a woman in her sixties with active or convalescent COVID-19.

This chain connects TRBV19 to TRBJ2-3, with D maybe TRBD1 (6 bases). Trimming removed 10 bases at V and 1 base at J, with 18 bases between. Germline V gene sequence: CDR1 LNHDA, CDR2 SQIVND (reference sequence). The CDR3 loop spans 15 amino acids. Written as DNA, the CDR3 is TGTGCCACCCAGGGATGGCCAGGGGGCACAGATACGCAGTATTTT. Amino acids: CATQGWPGGTDTQYF.

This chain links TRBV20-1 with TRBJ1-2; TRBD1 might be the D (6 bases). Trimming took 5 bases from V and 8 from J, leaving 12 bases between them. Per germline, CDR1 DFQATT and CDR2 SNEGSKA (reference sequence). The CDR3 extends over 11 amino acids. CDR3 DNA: TGCAGTGCTGTACAGGGCGCGGGCTACACCTTC. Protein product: CSAVQGAGYTF.

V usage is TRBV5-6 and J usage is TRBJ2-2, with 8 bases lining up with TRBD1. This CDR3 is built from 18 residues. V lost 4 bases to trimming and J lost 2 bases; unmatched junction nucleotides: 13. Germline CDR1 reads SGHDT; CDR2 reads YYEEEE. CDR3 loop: CASSRRMTGARNTGELFF. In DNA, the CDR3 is TGTGCCAGCAGCCGCCGGATGACAGGGGCGAGAAACACCGGGGAGCTGTTTTTT.

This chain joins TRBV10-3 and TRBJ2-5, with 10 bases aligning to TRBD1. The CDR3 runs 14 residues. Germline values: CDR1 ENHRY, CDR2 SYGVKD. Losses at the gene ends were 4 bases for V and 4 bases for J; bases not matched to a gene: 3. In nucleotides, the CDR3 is TGTGCCATCAGTGGGACAGGGGGGTCAGAGACCCAGTACTTC. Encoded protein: CAISGTGGSETQYF.

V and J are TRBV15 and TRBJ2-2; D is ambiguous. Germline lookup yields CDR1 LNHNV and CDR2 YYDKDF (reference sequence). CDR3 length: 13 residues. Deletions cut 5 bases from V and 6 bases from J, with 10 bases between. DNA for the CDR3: TGTGCCACCAGCCGTCCCTTTGCCGGGGAGCTGTTTTTT. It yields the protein CATSRPFAGELFF.

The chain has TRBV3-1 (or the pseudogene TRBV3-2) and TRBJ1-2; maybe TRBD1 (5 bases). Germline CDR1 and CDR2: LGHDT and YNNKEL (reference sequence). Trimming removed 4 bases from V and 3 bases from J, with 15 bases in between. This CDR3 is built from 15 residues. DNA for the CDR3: TGTGCCAGCAGCCCCCAAACATCAGGGTACTATGGCTACACCTTC. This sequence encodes CASSPQTSGYYGYTF.

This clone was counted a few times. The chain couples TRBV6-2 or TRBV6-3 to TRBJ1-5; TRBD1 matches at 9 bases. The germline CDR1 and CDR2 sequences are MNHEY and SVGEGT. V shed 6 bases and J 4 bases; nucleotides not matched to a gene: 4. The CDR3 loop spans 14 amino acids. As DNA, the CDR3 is TGTGCCAGCAGCGACAGGGGGATGAATCAGCCCCAGCATTTT. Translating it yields CASSDRGMNQPQHF.

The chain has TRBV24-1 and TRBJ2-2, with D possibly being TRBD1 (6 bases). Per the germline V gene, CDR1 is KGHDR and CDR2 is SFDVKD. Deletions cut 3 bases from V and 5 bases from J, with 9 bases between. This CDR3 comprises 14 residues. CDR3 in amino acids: CATSDDRITGELFF. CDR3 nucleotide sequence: TGTGCCACCAGTGATGACAGGATAACCGGGGAGCTGTTTTTT.

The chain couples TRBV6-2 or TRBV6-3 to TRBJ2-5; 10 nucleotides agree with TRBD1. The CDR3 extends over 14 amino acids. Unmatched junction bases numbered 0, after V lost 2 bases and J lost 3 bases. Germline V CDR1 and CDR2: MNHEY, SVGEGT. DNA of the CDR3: TGTGCCAGCAGTTACGGGACAGGGGAAGAGACCCAGTACTTC. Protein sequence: CASSYGTGEETQYF.

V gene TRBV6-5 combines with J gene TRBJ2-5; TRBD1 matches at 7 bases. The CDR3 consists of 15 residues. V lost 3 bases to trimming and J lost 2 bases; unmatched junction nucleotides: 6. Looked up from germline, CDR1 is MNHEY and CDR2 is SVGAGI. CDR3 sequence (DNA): TGTGCCAGCAGTTATGGGGACAGCGGACAAGAGACCCAGTACTTC. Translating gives CASSYGDSGQETQYF.

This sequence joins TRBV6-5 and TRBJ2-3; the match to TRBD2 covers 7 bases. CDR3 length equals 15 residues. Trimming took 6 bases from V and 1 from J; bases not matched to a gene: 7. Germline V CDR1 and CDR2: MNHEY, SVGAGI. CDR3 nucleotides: TGTGCCAGCAGAAACCAGCGGGGAGGCACAGATACGCAGTATTTT. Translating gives CASRNQRGGTDTQYF.

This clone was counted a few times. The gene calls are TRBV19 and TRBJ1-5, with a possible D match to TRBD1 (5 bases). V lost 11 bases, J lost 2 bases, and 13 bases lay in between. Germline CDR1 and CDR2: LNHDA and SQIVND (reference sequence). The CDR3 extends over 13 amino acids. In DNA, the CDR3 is TGTGCCTCCAGGGTCGACGGCAATCAGCCCCAGCATTTT. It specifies CASRVDGNQPQHF. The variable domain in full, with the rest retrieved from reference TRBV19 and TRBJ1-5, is DGGITQSPKYLFRKEGQNVTLSCEQNLNHDAMYWYRQDPGQGLRLIYYSQIVNDFQKGDIAEGYSVSREKKESFPLTVTSAQKNPTAFYLCASRVDGNQPQHFGDGTRLSIL.

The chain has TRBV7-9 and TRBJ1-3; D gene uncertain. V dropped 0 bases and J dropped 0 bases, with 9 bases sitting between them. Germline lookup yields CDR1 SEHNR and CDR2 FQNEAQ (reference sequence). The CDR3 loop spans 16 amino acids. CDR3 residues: CASSLAGRDSGNTIYF. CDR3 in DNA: TGTGCCAGCAGCTTAGCGGGCAGAGACTCTGGAAACACCATATATTTT.

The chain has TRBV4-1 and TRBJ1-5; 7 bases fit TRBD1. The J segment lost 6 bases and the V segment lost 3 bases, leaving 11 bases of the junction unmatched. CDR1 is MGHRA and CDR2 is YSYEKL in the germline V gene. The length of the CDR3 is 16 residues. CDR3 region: CASSQGVTGSGQPQHF. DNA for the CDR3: TGCGCCAGCAGCCAGGGGGTGACAGGGAGCGGTCAGCCCCAGCATTTT.

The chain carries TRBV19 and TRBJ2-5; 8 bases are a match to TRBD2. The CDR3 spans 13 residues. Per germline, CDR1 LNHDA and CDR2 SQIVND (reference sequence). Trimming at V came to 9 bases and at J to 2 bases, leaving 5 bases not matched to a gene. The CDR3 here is CASSGGAQETQYF. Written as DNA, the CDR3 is TGTGCCAGCTCGGGGGGGGCTCAAGAGACCCAGTACTTC.

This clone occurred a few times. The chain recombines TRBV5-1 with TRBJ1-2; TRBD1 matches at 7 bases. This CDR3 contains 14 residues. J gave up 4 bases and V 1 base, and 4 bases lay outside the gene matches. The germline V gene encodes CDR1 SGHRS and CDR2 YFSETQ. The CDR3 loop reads CASSLNAGGYGYTF. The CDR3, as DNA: TGCGCCAGCAGCTTGAACGCAGGGGGCTATGGCTACACCTTC.

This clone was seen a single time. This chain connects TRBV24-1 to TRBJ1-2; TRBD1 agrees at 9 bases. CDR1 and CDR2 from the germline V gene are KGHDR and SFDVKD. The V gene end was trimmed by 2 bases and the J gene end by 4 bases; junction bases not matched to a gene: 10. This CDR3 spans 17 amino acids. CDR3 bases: TGTGCCACCAGTGATTGCCACCCAGGACAGGGGTGCTATGGCTACACCTTC. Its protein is CATSDCHPGQGCYGYTF.

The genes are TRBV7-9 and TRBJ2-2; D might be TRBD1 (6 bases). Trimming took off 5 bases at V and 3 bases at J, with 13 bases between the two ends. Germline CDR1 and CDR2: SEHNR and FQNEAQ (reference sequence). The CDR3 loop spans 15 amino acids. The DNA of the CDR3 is TGTGCCAGCAGCCCCACCAACAGGGACACCGGGGAGCTGTTTTTT. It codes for CASSPTNRDTGELFF.

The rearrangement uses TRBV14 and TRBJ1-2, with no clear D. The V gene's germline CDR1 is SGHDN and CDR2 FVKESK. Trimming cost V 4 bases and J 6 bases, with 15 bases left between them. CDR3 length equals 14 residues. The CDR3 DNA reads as TGTGCCAGCAGCCTTATCGGAGGAAAACATGGCTACACCTTC. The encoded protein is CASSLIGGKHGYTF.

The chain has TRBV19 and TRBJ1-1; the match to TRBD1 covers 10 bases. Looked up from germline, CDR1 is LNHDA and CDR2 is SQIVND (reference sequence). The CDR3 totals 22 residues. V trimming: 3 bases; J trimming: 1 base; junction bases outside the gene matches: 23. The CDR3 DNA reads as TGTGCCAGTAGTATGTTAGAGACCGGGACAGGGGACTTACCTTTAAAGAACACTGAAGCTTTCTTT. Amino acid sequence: CASSMLETGTGDLPLKNTEAFF.

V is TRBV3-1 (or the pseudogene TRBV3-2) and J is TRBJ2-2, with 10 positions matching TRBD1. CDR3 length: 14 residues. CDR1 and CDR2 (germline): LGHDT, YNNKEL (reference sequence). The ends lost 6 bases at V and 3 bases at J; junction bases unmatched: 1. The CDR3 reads CASRGQGYTGELFF. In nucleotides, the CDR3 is TGTGCCAGCAGGGGACAGGGGTACACCGGGGAGCTGTTTTTT.

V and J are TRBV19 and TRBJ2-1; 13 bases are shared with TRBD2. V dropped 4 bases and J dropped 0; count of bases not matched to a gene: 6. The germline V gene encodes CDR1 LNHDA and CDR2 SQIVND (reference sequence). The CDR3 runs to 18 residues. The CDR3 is CASSKRTSGGGSYNEQFF. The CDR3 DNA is TGTGCCAGTAGTAAACGGACTAGCGGGGGAGGCTCCTACAATGAGCAGTTCTTC. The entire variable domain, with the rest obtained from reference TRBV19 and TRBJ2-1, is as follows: DGGITQSPKYLFRKEGQNVTLSCEQNLNHDAMYWYRQDPGQGLRLIYYSQIVNDFQKGDIAEGYSVSREKKESFPLTVTSAQKNPTAFYLCASSKRTSGGGSYNEQFFGPGTRLTVL.

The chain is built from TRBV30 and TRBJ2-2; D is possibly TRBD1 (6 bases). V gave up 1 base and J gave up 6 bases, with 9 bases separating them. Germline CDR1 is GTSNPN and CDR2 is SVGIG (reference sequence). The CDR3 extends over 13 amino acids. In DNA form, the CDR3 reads TGTGCCTGGAGTGGGTCAGGGGCCGGGGAGCTGTTTTTT. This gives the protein CAWSGSGAGELFF. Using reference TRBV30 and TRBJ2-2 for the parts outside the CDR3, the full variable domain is SQTIHQWPATLVQPVGSPLSLECTVEGTSNPNLYWYRQAAGRGLQLLFYSVGIGQISSEVPQNLSASRPQDRQFILSSKKLLLSDSGFYLCAWSGSGAGELFFGEGSRLTVL.

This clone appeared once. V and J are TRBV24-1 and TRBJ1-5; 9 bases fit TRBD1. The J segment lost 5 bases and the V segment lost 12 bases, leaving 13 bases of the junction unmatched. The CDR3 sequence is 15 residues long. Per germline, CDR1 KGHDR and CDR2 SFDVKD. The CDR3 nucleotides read TGTGCCCCCGGGGGTCAGGACAGGGGTGATCAGCCCCAGCATTTT. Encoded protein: CAPGGQDRGDQPQHF.

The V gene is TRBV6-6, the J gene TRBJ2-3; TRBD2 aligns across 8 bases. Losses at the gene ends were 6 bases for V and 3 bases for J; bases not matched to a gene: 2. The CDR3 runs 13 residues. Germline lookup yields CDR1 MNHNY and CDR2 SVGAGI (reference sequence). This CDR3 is CASSGGATDTQYF. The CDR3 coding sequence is TGTGCCAGCAGCGGGGGGGCTACAGATACGCAGTATTTT.

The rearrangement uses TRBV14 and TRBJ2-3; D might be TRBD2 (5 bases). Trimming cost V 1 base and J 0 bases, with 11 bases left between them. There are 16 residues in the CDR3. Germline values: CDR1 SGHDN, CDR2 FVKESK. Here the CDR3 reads CASSQGSSGSTDTQYF. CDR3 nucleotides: TGTGCCAGCAGCCAAGGCAGCAGCGGAAGCACAGATACGCAGTATTTT.